This TCR beta chain was identified in a study of cytomegalovirus exposure and HLA in healthy donors. On the study more broadly: As released early, the data held about 85 million unique TCRs from HLA-typed donors. Study-level findings and limits: Reported performance of the classifier showed diagnosis of cytomegalovirus status with high specificity and sensitivity. Immune exposure data for these donors was limited to CMV serostatus.

V was cut by 5 bases and J by 2 bases, with 24 bases left in between. Germline V gives CDR1 SGHVS, CDR2 FNYEAQ. CDR3 size: 18 residues. As to this clone: What it recognizes is unknown.

The PCR ran on 60 Vbeta and 13 Jbeta primers. In the original analysis: The authors later counted roughly 76 million unique TCR beta chains, 8.5 million to 13 million of them shared. Sequencing was performed with immunoSEQ multiplex PCR; in TCRdb, only in-frame clones are kept and a portion is missing. V, J and clone size were drawn from that table, and D and trimming were deduced from the DNA. The repertoire holds about 170,000 clones, with around three quarters as singletons. The V call is TRBV7-6, the J call TRBJ2-5; a weak D match, TRBD2 (5 bases). Sequencing used PBMCs. The TCR originated in a man between 40 and 49 years old in good health and CMV-seropositive. For the CDR3, the DNA is TGTGCCAGCAGCCCCGGAAGCAGGACCCTGAGAGGGCAAGAGACCCAGTACTTC. It encodes CASSPGSRTLRGQETQYF.